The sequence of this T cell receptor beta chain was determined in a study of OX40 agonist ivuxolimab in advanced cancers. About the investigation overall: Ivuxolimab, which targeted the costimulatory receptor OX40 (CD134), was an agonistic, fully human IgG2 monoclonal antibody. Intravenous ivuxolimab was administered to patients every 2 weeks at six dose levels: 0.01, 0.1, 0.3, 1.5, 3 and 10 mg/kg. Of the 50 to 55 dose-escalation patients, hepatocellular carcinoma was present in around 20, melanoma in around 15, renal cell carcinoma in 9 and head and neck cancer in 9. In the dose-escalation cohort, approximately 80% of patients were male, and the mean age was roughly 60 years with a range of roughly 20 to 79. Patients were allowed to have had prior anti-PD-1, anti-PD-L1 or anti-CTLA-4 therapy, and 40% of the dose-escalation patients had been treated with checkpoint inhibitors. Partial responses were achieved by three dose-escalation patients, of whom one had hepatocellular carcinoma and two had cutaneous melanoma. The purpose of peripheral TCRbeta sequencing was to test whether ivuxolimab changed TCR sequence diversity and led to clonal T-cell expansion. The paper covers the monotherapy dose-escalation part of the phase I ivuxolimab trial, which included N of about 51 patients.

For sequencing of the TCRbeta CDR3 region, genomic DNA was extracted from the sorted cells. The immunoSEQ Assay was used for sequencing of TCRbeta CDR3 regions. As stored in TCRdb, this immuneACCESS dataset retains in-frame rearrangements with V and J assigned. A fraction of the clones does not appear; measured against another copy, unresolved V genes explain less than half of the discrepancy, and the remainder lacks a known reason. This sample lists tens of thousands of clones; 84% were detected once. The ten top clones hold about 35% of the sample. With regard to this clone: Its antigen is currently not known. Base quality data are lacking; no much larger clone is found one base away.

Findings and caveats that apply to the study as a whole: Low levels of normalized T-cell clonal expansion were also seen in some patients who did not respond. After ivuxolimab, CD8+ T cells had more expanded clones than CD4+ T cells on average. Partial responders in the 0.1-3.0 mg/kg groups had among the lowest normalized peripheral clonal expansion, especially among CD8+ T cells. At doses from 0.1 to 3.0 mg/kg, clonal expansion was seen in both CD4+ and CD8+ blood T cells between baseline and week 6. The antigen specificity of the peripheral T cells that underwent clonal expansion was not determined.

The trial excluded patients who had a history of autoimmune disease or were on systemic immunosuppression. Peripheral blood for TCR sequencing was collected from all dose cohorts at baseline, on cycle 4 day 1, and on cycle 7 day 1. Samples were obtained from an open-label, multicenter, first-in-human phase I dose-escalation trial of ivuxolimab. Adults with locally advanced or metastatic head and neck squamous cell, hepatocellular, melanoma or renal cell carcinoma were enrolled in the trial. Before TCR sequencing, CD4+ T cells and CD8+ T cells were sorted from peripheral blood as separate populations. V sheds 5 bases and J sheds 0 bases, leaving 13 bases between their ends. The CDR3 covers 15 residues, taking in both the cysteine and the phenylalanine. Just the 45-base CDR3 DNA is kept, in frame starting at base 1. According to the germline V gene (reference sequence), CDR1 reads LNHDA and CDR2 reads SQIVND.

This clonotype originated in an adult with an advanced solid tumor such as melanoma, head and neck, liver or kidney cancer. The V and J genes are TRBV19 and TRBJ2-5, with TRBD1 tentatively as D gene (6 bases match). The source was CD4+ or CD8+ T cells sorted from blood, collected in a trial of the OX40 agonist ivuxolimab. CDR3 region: CASSPDRLDQETQYF. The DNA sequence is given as TGTGCCAGTAGTCCCGACAGGTTGGACCAAGAGACCCAGTACTTC.